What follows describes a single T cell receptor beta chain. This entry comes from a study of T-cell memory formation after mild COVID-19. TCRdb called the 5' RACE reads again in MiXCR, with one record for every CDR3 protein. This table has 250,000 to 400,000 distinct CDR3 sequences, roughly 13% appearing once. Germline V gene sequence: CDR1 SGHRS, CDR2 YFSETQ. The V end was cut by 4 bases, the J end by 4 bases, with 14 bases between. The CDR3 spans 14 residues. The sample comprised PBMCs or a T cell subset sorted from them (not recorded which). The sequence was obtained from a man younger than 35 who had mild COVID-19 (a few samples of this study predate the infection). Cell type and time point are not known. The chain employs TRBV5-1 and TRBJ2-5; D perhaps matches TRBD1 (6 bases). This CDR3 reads CASSVGHLPETQYF. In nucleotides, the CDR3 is TGCGCCAGCAGCGTGGGACACCTCCCAGAGACCCAGTACTTC.